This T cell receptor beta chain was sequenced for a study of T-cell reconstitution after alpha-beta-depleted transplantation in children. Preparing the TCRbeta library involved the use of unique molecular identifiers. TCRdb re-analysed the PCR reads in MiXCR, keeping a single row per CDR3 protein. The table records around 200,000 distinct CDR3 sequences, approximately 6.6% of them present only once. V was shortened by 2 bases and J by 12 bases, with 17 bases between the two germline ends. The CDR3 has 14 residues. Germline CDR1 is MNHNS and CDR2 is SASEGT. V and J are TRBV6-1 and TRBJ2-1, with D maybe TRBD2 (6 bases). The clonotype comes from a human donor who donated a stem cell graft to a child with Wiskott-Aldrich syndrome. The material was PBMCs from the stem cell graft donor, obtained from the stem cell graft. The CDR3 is CASSELRTIPRQFF. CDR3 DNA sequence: TGTGCCAGCAGTGAATTGAGGACTATCCCGAGGCAGTTCTTC.